This T cell receptor (beta chain) originates from a study of identical twins. This clonotype was recorded many times. The antigen is undetermined. TCRdb called the 5' RACE reads again in MiXCR, with one record for every CDR3 protein. This sample yields some 230,000 distinct CDR3 sequences, of which roughly 7.1% are seen a single time; 14% to 15% belongs to the top ten. Study conclusions and caveats: Zero-insertion analyses could be partly confounded by invariant MAIT and iNKT cells.

The CDR3 runs 18 residues. CDR1 and CDR2 from the germline V gene are ENHRY and SYGVKD. V was trimmed by 2 bases and J by 3 bases, leaving 21 bases between them. Separately, the same data were catalogued under a study of T cells expressing NK-cell markers.

Material for sequencing was CD8+ T cells sorted from blood. The receptor was isolated from a woman younger than 35 in good health. The chain couples TRBV10-3 to TRBJ2-3; unclear D gene. The CDR3 sequence: CAISEGPYYTVRTDTQYF. Written as DNA, the CDR3 is TGTGCCATCAGTGAGGGCCCTTATTATACCGTACGTACAGATACGCAGTATTTT.